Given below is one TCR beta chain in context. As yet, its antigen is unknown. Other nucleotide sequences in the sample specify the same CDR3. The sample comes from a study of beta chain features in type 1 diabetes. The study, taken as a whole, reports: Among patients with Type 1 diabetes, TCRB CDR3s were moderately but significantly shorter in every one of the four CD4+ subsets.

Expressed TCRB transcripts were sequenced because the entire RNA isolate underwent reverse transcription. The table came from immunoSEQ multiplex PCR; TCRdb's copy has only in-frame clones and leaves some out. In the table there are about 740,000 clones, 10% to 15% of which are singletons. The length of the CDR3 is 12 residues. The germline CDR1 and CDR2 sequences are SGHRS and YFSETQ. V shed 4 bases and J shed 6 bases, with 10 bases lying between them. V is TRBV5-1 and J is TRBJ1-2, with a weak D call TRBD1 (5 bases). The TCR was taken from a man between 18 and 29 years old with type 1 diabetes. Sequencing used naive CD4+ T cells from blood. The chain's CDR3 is CASSLGLNGYTF. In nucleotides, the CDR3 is TGCGCCAGCAGCCTGGGACTAAATGGCTACACCTTC.